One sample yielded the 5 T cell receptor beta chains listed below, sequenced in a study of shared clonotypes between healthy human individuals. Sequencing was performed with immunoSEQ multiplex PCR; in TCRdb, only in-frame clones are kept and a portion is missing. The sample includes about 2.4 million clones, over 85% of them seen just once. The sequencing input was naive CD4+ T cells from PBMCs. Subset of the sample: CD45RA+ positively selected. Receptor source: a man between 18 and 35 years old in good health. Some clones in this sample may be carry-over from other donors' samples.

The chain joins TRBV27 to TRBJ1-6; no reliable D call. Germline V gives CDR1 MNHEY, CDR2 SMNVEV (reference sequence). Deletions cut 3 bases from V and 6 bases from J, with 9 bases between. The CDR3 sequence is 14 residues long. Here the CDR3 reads CASSLTGINSPLHF. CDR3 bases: TGTGCCAGCAGTTTGACCGGAATTAATTCACCCCTCCACTTT.

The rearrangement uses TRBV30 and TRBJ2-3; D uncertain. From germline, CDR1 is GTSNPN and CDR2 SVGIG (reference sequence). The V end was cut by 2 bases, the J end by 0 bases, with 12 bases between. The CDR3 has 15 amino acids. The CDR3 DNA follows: TGTGCCTGGAGTAGGGCGGTTACTAGCACAGATACGCAGTATTTT. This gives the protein CAWSRAVTSTDTQYF.

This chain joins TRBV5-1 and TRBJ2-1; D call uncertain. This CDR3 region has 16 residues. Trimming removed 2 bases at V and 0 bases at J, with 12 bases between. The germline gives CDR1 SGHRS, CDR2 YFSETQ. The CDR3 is CASSFLPDPSYNEQFF. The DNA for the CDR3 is TGCGCCAGCAGCTTCCTTCCCGACCCCTCCTACAATGAGCAGTTCTTC.

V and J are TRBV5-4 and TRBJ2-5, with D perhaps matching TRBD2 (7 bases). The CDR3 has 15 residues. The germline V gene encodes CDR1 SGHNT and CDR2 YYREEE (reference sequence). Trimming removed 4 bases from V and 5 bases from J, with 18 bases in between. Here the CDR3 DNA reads TGTGCCAGCAGCAAACCCGGGGGGCAGGGGGAGACCCAGTACTTC. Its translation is CASSKPGGQGETQYF.

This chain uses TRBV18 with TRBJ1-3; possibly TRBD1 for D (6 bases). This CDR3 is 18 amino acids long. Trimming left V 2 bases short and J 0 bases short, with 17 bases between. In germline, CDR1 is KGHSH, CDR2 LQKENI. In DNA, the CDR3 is TGTGCCAGCTCACCATTTCCTCCCGGACAGAGCTCTGGAAACACCATATATTTT. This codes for CASSPFPPGQSSGNTIYF.